The rows below give T cell receptor beta chains drawn from one sample of a study of brain T cells in children with intractable seizures. TCRdb's table, derived via immunoSEQ multiplex PCR, lists solely in-frame clones and lacks some. This sample has under 400,000 clones, with nearly 95% found just once. The source material was peripheral blood, sampled approximately 5 months after surgery. The receptor source for this set is a boy under three years old with tuberous sclerosis and intractable seizures. Both conserved end residues are part of each CDR3. A D gene is named only where the DNA matches it firmly. Size tells how often a clone was seen (once, few, many) or the class of an expanded clone, and some rows leave it out.

j_gene | v_gene | d_gene | abundance | CDR3aa | CDR3nt
TRBJ1-2 | TRBV11-3 | NA | NA | CASSRDDTYGYTF | TGTGCCAGCAGCCGGGACGACACGTATGGCTACACCTTC
TRBJ1-1 | TRBV6-5 | TRBD1 | once | CASSRQGRAFF | TGTGCCAGCAGCCGACAGGGGAGAGCTTTCTTT
TRBJ2-2 | TRBV15 | NA | NA | CATSGGWTGELFF | TGTGCCACCAGCGGGGGTTGGACCGGGGAGCTGTTTTTT
TRBJ2-2 | TRBV15 | NA | NA | CATSRVTGAGTGELFF | TGTGCCACCAGCAGAGTGACGGGAGCGGGCACCGGGGAGCTGTTTTTT
TRBJ1-1 | TRBV28 | TRBD1 | many | CASSKQGQGVWTEAFF | TGTGCCAGCAGCAAACAGGGACAGGGGGTATGGACTGAAGCTTTCTTT
TRBJ1-1 | TRBV7-9 | TRBD1 | NA | CASSVGQGSEAFF | TGTGCCAGCAGCGTGGGACAGGGGTCTGAAGCTTTCTTT
TRBJ1-2 | TRBV2 | NA | NA | CASSVRGDSYGYTF | TGTGCCAGCAGTGTGCGAGGAGATTCCTATGGCTACACCTTC
TRBJ2-1 | TRBV15 | TRBD1 | NA | CATSKWDRGDNEQFF | TGTGCCACCAGCAAATGGGACAGGGGAGACAATGAGCAGTTCTTC
TRBJ1-6 | TRBV5-1 | NA | NA | CASSLAGLNNSPLHF | TGCGCCAGCAGCTTGGCAGGCCTGAATAATTCACCCCTCCACTTT
TRBJ2-1 | TRBV11-1 | NA | NA | CASSLERGSYNEQFF | TGTGCCAGCAGCTTAGAGAGGGGCTCCTACAATGAGCAGTTCTTC